The 5 T cell receptor beta chains listed next were all sequenced from one sample in a study of cytomegalovirus exposure and HLA in healthy donors. PCR primers comprised 60 Vbeta and 13 Jbeta primers. Some clones are missing from TCRdb's copy, which holds only in-frame ones; the method was immunoSEQ multiplex PCR. There are about 170,000 clones in the sample; approximately 80% occur only once, and 1.2% lies in the top ten. Sequencing was done on a sample of PBMCs. These receptors were taken from a boy aged 2 to 10 in good health and CMV-seronegative.

The chain is built from TRBV21-1 and TRBJ2-7; the table's D call TRBD1 went unverified against the DNA. TRBV21-1 is classified as a pseudogene. CDR3 length: 14 residues. The CDR3 bases are TGTGCCAGCAGCACCCAGGGTAAACCCTACGAGCAGTACGTC. Its translation is CASSTQGKPYEQYV.

This clone was found once. The J gene is TRBJ2-3, the V gene TRBV7-2; 9 nucleotides line up with TRBD2. The CDR3 is 16 amino acids. Germline CDR1 and CDR2: SGHTA and FQGNSA. Trimming cost V 1 base and J 5 bases; bases outside gene matches: 7. The DNA of the CDR3 is TGTGCCAGCAGCTTAGGTGGCGGGAGGGCCGGAGATACGCAGTATTTT. This translates into CASSLGGGRAGDTQYF.

This clone was seen only a few times. The chain couples TRBV18 to TRBJ2-3; 11 positions agree with TRBD2. The CDR3 totals 15 residues. Unmatched junction bases numbered 5, after V lost 2 bases and J lost 7 bases. In germline, CDR1 is KGHSH, CDR2 LQKENI. CDR3 residues: CASSPNSGGANTQYF. CDR3 bases: TGTGCCAGCTCACCAAATAGCGGGGGGGCTAATACGCAGTATTTT.

The rearrangement joins TRBV13 to TRBJ2-1; 11 bases agree with TRBD2. The CDR3 consists of 16 residues. CDR1 is PRHDT, CDR2 FYEKMQ, per germline (reference sequence). J lost 3 bases, V lost 4 bases, and 5 bases had no gene match. The CDR3 loop is CASSSTGLAVYNEQFF. The CDR3 bases are TGTGCCAGCAGCTCGACGGGACTAGCGGTCTACAATGAGCAGTTCTTC.

This clone came up a few times. The rearrangement joins TRBV19 to TRBJ1-1; 8 bases match TRBD1. This CDR3 has 21 amino acids. CDR1 and CDR2 from the germline V gene are LNHDA and SQIVND (reference sequence). Germline trimming cut 0 bases from V and 2 bases from J; bases unmatched to any gene: 20. The CDR3 DNA reads as TGTGCCAGTAGTATAGACCCAGACGAGGCCCCGCAGGGGGCGCGCAACACTGAAGCTTTCTTT. Amino acids: CASSIDPDEAPQGARNTEAFF.